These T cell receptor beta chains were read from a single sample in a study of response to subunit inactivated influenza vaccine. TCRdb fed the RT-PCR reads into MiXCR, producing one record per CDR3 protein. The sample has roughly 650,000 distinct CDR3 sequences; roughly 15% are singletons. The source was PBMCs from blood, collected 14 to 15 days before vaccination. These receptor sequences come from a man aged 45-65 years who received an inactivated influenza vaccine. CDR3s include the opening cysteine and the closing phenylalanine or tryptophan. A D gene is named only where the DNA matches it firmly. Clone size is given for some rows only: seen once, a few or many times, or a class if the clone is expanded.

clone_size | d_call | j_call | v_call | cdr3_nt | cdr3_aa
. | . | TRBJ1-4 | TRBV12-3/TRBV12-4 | TGTGTCAGCACCGGCCGTCAGGGTCTGGAAAAACTGTTTTTT | CVSTGRQGLEKLFF
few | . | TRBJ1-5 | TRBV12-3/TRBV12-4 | TGTGCCAGCTCCGGGGAATCTCATCAGCCCCAGCATTTT | CASSGESHQPQHF
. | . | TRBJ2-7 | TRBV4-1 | TGCGCCAGCAGCCAAGTTATCGAGGGCTACGAGCAGTACTTC | CASSQVIEGYEQYF
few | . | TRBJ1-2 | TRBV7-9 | TGTGCCAGCAGCCCACGGACCCGAGACGGCTACACCTTC | CASSPRTRDGYTF
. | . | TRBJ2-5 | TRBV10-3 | TGTGCCATCAGCGAACCGGGGGCGGGAGAGACCCAGTACTTC | CAISEPGAGETQYF
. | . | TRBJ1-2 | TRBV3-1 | TGTGCCAGCAGCCAGCCCGGGTCCTGGGAGCCCTATGGCTACACCTTC | CASSQPGSWEPYGYTF
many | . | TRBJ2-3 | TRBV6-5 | TGTGCCAGCGGAGGAGGTACTAGCACAGATACGCAGTATTTT | CASGGGTSTDTQYF
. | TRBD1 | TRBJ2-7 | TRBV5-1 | TGCGCCAGCAGCCGACGACAGGGGGCATCCTACGAGCAGTACTTC | CASSRRQGASYEQYF
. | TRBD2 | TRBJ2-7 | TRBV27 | TGTGCCAGCAGTGCCAGGACTAGCGGGATCTACGAGCAGTACTTC | CASSARTSGIYEQYF
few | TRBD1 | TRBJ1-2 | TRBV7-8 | TGTGCCAGCAGCTTAATCTCAGGGGGAAGTTATGGCTACACCTTC | CASSLISGGSYGYTF
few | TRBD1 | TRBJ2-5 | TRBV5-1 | TGCGCCAGCAGCAACGACAGGGGTGAGCAAGAGACCCAGTACTTC | CASSNDRGEQETQYF
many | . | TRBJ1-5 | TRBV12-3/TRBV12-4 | TGTGCCACTACCGAGGGGAATCAGCCCCAGCATTTT | CATTEGNQPQHF
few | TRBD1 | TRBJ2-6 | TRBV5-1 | TGCGCCAGCAGATCGGGACAGGGGAGTTTCACGGGGGGGGCCAACGTCCTGACTTTC | CASRSGQGSFTGGANVLTF
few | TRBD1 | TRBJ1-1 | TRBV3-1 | TGTGCCAGCAGCCACCGACAGGGGTCCACTGAAGCTTTCTTT | CASSHRQGSTEAFF
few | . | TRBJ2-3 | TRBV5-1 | TGCGCCAGCAGGATTTCAGCGGGTGCCACAGATACGCAGTATTTT | CASRISAGATDTQYF
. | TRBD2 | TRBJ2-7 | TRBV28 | TGTGCCAGCAGTTTATGGGAGCGGGGGGAAGCTGGCGAGCAGTACTTC | CASSLWERGEAGEQYF
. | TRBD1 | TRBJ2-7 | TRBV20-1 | TGCAGTGCAATCGACAGGGAGTACGAGCAGTACTTC | CSAIDREYEQYF
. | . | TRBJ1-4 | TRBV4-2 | TGTGCCAGCAGCCAATCGCTCGGAACTAATGAAAAACTGTTTTTT | CASSQSLGTNEKLFF
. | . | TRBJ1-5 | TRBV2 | TGTGCCAGCAGTGAAGGGTGGGGTAGCAATCAGCCCCAGCATTTT | CASSEGWGSNQPQHF
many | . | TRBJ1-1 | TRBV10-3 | TGTGCCATCAGTGAGCCGAGGAACACTGAAGCTTTCTTT | CAISEPRNTEAFF
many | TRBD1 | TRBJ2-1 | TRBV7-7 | TGTGCTAGCAGCTCAGGGGGCGTGAATGAGCAGTTCTTC | CASSSGGVNEQFF
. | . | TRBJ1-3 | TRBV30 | TGTGCCTGGAGTGTTGAATCTGGAAACACCATATATTTT | CAWSVESGNTIYF
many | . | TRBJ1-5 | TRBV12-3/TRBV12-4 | TGTGCCAGCAGTTTAGCCTGGAATCAGCCCCAGCATTTT | CASSLAWNQPQHF
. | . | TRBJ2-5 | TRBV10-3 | TGTGCCAACGGGAGAACCCCTGAGACCCAGTACTTC | CANGRTPETQYF
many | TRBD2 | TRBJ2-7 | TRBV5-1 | TGCGCCAGCGCGGCGGGAGGAGGCTACGAGCAGTACTTC | CASAAGGGYEQYF
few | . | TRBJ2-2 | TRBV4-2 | TGTGCCAGCAGCCAAGATCGTTACACCGGGGAGCTGTTTTTT | CASSQDRYTGELFF
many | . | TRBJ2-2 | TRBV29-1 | TGCAGCGTCCACCTCAAACCCTGGACCGGGGAGCTGTTTTTT | CSVHLKPWTGELFF
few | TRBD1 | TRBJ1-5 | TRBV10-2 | TGCGCCAGCAGTGACGGACAGGGGAGGGCTTCAGGTCAGCCCCAGCATTTT | CASSDGQGRASGQPQHF
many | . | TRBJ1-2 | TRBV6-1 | TGTGCCAGCAGTAATCCCGGGGCCGATGGCTACACCTTC | CASSNPGADGYTF
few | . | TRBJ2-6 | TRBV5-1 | TGCGCCAGCAGCTTGGTATATGACTTCGAATTGCCCTCTGGGGCCAACGTCCTGACTTTC | CASSLVYDFELPSGANVLTF
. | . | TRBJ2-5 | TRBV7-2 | TGTGCCAGCAGCCCGGACCCGTACCAAGAGACCCAGTACTTC | CASSPDPYQETQYF
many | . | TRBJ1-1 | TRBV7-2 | TGTGCCAGCAGCTTGGACACAGGGCTGGGCACTGAAGCTTTCTTT | CASSLDTGLGTEAFF
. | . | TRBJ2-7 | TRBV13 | TGTGCCAGCAGCTTAGGAAACGGGGACTTAAAGCAGTACTTC | CASSLGNGDLKQYF
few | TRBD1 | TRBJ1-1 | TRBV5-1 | TGCGCCAGCAGCTTGGCCGGGGACAGGGGGACTGAAGCTTTCTTT | CASSLAGDRGTEAFF
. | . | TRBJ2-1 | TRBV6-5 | TGTGCCAGCAGTTACCCTGGGACACAGAACAATGAGCAGTTCTTC | CASSYPGTQNNEQFF
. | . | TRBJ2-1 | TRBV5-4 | TGTGCCAGCAGCTTGGAATTGGTGGTTTACAATGAGCAGTTCTTC | CASSLELVVYNEQFF
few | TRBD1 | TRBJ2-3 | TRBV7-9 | TGTGCCAGCAGCTCACGACAGGGCCTCACAGATACGCAGTATTTT | CASSSRQGLTDTQYF
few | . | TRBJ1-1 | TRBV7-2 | TGTGCCAGCAGCTTTCTGGACACCGCCAACACTGAAGCTTTCTTT | CASSFLDTANTEAFF
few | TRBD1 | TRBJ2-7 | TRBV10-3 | TGTGCCATCAGTGAGACAGGGGCCTCCTACGAGCAGTACTTC | CAISETGASYEQYF
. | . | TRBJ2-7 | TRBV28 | TGTGCCAGCAGTTTATCACAAACCGAGCAGTACTTC | CASSLSQTEQYF
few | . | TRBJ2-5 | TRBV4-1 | TGCGCCAGCAGCAAAAGAAGAGACCAAGAGACCCAGTACTTC | CASSKRRDQETQYF
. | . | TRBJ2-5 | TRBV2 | TGTGCCACCATACTGGAGGAGACCCAGTACTTC | CATILEETQYF
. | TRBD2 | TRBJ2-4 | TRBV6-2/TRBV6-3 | TGTGCCAGCAGTTCCCCCGGCACTAGCGCGGCCGGTAGAAAAAACATTCAGTACTTC | CASSSPGTSAAGRKNIQYF
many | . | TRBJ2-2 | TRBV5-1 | TGCGCCAGCAGCTTGGTGGGGAAGAACATAAACACCGGGGAGCTGTTTTTT | CASSLVGKNINTGELFF
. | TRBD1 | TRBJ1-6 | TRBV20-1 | TGCAGTGCTAGTTCCGGGGGGAGGGGGCATAATTCACCCCTCCACTTT | CSASSGGRGHNSPLHF
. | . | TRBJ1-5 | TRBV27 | TGTGCCAGCAGTTTAGGGCGGGGGATACAGCCCCAGCATTTT | CASSLGRGIQPQHF
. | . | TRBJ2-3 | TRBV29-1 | TGCAGCGTTGTGTCTCAGGGAACAGATACGCAGTATTTT | CSVVSQGTDTQYF
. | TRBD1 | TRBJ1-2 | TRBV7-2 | TGTGCCAGCAGTTACCCGCCTGGGACAGGGCGAGGCTACACCTTC | CASSYPPGTGRGYTF